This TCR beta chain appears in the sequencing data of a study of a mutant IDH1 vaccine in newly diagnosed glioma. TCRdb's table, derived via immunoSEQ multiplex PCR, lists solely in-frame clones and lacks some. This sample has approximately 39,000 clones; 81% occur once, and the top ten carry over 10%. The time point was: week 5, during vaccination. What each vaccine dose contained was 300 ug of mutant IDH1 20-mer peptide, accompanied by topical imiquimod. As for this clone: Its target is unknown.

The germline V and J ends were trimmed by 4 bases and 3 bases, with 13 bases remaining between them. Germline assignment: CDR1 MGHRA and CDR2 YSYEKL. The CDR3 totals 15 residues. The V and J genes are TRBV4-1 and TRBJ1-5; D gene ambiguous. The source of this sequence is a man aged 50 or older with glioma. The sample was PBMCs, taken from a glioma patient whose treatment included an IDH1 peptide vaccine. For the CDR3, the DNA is TGCGCCAGCAGCCGGGCCGGTGAGTACAATCAGCCCCAGCATTTT. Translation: CASSRAGEYNQPQHF.